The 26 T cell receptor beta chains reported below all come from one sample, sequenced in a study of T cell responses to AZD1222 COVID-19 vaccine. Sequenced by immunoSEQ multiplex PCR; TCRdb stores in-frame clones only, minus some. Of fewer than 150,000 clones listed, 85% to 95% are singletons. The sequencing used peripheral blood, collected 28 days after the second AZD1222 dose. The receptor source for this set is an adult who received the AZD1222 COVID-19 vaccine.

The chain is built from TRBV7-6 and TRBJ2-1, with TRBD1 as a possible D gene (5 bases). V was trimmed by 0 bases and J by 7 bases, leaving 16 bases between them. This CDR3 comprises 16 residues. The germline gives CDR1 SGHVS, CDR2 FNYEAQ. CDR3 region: CASSLAPQGEVNEQFF. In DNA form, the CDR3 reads TGTGCCAGCAGCTTAGCGCCGCAGGGTGAGGTGAATGAGCAGTTCTTC. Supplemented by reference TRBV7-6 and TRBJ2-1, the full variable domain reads GAGVSQSPRYKVTKRGQDVALRCDPISGHVSLYWYRQALGQGPEFLTYFNYEAQQDKSGLPNDRFSAERPEGSISTLTIQRTEQRDSAMYRCASSLAPQGEVNEQFFGPGTRLTVL.

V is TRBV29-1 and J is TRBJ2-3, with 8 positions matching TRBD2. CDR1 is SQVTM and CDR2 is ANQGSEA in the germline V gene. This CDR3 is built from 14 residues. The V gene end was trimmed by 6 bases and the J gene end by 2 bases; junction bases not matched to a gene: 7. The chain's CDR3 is CSVSRGGPTDTQYF. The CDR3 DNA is TGCAGCGTCTCTCGGGGGGGCCCCACAGATACGCAGTATTTT.

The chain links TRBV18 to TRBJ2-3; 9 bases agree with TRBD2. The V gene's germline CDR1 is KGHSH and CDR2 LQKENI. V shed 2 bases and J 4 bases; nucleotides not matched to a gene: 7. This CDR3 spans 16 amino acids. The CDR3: CASSPILAGAPDTQYF. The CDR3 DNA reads TGTGCCAGCTCACCAATATTAGCGGGAGCCCCAGATACGCAGTATTTT.

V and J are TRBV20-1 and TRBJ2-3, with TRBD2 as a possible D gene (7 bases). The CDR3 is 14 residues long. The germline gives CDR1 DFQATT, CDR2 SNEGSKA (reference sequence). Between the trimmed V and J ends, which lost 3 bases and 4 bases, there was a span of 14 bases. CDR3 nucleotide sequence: TGCAGTGCTAGTGTGGGAGGGGGGGCAGATACGCAGTATTTT. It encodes CSASVGGGADTQYF.

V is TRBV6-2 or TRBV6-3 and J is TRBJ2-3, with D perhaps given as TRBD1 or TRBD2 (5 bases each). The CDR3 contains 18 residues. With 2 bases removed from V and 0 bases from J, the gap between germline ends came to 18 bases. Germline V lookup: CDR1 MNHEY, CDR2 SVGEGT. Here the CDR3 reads CASSYPLGTGKSTDTQYF. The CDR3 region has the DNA TGTGCCAGCAGTTACCCCCTCGGGACCGGGAAAAGCACAGATACGCAGTATTTT.

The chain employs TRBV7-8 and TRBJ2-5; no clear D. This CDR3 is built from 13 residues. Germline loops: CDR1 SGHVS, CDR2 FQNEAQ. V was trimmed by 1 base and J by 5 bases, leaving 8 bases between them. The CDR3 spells CASSLEPRETQYF. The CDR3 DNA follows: TGTGCCAGCAGCTTAGAACCCCGGGAGACCCAGTACTTC.

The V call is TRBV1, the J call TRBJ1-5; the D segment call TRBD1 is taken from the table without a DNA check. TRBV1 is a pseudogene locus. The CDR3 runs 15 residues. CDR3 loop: CTSSRTVDSNQPQHF. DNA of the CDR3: TGCACCAGCAGCCGGACAGTTGATAGCAATCAGCCCCAGCATTTT.

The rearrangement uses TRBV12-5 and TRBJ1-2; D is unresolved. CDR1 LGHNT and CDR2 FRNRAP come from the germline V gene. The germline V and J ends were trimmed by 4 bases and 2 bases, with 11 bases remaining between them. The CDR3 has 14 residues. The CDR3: CASGYSPGNYGYTF. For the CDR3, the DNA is TGTGCTAGTGGTTACTCCCCGGGAAACTATGGCTACACCTTC. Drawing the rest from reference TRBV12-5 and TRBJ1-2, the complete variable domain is DARVTQTPRHKVTEMGQEVTMRCQPILGHNTVFWYRQTMMQGLELLAYFRNRAPLDDSGMPKDRFSAEMPDATLATLKIQPSEPRDSAVYFCASGYSPGNYGYTFGSGTRLTVV.

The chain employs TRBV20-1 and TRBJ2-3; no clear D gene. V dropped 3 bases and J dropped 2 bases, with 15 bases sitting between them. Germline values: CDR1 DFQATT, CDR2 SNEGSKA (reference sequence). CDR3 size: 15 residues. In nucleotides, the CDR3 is TGCAGTGCTAGTATGTTGGCAGTCGTCACAGATACGCAGTATTTT. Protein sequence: CSASMLAVVTDTQYF.

The CDR3 is CASSVVAGQETQYF. The CDR3 bases are TGTGCCAGCAGCGTAGTAGCCGGACAAGAGACCCAGTACTTC. This rearrangement joins TRBV9 to TRBJ2-5; D uncertain. V gave up 0 bases and J gave up 2 bases, with 8 bases separating them. Germline CDR1 is SGDLS and CDR2 is YYNGEE. There are 14 residues in the CDR3. Drawing the rest from reference TRBV9 and TRBJ2-5, the complete variable domain is DSGVTQTPKHLITATGQRVTLRCSPRSGDLSVYWYQQSLDQGLQFLIQYYNGEERAKGNILERFSAQQFPDLHSELNLSSLELGDSALYFCASSVVAGQETQYFGPGTRLLVL.

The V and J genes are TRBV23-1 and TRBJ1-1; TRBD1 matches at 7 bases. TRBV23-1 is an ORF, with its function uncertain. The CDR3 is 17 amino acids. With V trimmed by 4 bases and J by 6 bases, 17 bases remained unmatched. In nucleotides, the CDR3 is TGCGCCAGCAGTCGACCGACAGGGCCCCGCCGATTAGCTGAAGCTTTCTTT. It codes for CASSRPTGPRRLAEAFF.

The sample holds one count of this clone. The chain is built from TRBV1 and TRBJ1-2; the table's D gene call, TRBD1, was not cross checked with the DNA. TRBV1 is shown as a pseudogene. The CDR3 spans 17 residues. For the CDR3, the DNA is TGCACCAGCAGCCAACCACCCGACACATTGCTTAACTATGGCTACACCTTC. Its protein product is CTSSQPPDTLLNYGYTF.

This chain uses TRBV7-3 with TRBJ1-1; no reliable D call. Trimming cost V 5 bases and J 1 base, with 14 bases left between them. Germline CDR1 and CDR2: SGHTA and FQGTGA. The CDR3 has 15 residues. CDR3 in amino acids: CASSASRVGNTEAFF. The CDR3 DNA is TGTGCCAGCAGCGCCTCACGTGTCGGGAACACTGAAGCTTTCTTT.

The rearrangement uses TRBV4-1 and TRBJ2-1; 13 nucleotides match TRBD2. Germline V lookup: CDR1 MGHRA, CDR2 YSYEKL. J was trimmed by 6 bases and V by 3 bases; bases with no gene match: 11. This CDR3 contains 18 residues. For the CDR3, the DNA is TGCGCCAGCAGCCAGGAACCCTGGACTAGCGGGGGATTCAATGAGCAGTTCTTC. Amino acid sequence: CASSQEPWTSGGFNEQFF.

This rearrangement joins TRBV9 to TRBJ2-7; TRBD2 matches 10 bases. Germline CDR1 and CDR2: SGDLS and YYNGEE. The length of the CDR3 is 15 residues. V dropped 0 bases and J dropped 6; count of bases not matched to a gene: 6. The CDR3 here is CASSVDLAGAGEQYF. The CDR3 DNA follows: TGTGCCAGCAGCGTAGACCTAGCGGGAGCGGGCGAGCAGTACTTC.

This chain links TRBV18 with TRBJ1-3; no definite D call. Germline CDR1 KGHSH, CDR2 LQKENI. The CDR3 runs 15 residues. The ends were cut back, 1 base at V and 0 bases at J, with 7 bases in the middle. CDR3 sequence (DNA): TGTGCCAGCTCACCACGTGGAGACTCTGGAAACACCATATATTTT. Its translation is CASSPRGDSGNTIYF.

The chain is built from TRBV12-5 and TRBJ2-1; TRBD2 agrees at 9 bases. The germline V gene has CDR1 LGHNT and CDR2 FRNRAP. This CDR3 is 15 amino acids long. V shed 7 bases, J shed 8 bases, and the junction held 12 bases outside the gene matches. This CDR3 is CASAFGASGDDEQFF. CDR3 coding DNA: TGTGCTAGTGCCTTCGGGGCTAGCGGGGACGATGAGCAGTTCTTC.

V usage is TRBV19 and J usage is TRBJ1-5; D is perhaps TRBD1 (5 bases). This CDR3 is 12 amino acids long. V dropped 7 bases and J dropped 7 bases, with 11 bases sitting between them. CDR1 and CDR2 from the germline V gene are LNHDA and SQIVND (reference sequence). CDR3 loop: CASTPGGQPQHF. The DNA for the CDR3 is TGTGCCAGTACCCCGGGGGGGCAGCCCCAGCATTTT.

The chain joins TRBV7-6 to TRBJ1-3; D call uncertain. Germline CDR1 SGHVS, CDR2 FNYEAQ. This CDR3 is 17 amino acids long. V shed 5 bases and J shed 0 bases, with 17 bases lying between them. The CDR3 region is CASSREPVTRSGNTIYF. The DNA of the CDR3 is TGTGCCAGCAGCAGAGAACCGGTGACTCGCTCTGGAAACACCATATATTTT. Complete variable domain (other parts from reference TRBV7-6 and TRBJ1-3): GAGVSQSPRYKVTKRGQDVALRCDPISGHVSLYWYRQALGQGPEFLTYFNYEAQQDKSGLPNDRFSAERPEGSISTLTIQRTEQRDSAMYRCASSREPVTRSGNTIYFGEGSWLTVV.

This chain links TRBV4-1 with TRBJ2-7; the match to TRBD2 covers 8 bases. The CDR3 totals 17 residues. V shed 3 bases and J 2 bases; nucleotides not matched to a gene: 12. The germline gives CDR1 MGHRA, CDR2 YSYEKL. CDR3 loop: CASSHIPGLREAYEQYF. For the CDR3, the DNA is TGCGCCAGCAGCCACATCCCGGGATTGCGGGAGGCCTACGAGCAGTACTTC.

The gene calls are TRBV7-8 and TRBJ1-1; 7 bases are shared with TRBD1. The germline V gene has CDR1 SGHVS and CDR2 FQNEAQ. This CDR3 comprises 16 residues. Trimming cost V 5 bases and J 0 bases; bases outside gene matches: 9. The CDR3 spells CASSPGDRWMNTEAFF. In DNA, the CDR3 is TGTGCCAGCAGCCCAGGGGACAGATGGATGAACACTGAAGCTTTCTTT.

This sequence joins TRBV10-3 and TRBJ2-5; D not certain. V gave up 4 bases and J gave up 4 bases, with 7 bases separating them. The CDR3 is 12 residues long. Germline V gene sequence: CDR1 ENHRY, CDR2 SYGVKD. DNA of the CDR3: TGTGCCATCAGTGGCCCCACAGAGACCCAGTACTTC. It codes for CAISGPTETQYF.

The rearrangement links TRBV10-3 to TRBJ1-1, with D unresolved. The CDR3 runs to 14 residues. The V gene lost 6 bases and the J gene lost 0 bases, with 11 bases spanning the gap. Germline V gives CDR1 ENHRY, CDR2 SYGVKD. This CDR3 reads CAISPDPLNTEAFF. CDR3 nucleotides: TGTGCCATCAGCCCCGACCCTCTGAACACTGAAGCTTTCTTT.

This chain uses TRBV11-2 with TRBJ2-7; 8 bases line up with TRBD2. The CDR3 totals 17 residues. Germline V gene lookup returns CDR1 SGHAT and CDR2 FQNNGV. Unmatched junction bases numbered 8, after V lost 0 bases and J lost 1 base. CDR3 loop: CASSLDLGGGTSYEQYF. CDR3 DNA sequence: TGTGCCAGCAGCTTAGATCTCGGGGGGGGAACATCCTACGAGCAGTACTTC.

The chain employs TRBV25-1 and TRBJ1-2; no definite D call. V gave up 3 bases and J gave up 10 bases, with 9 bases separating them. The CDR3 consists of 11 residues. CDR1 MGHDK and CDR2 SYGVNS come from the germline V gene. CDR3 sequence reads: CASSEGYYYTF. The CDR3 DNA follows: TGTGCCAGCAGTGAGGGGTACTACTACACCTTC.

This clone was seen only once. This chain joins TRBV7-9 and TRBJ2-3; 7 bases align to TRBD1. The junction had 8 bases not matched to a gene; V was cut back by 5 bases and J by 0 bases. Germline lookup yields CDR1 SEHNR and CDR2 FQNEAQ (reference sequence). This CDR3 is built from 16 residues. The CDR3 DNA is TGTGCCAGCAGCCGAAAACCGGGACAGAGCACAGATACGCAGTATTTT. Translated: CASSRKPGQSTDTQYF.